Listed here is a single T cell receptor beta chain. These data originate in a study of blood T cell repertoires in COVID-19. The method was immunoSEQ multiplex PCR; TCRdb's version includes in-frame clones alone and lacks a portion of them. The sample has about 150,000 clones; 84% are singletons. Germline lookup yields CDR1 LGHNA and CDR2 YNFKEQ. CDR3 length: 17 residues. Trimming removed 3 bases from V and 6 bases from J; junction bases left unmatched: 14. Sequencing was done on a sample of peripheral blood. The TCR was taken from a woman between 45 and 60 years old with acute or convalescent COVID-19. The rearrangement joins TRBV4-2 to TRBJ1-1, with 9 bases identical to TRBD1. The CDR3 sequence is CASSQTGGTGSSAEAFF. CDR3 nucleotide sequence: TGTGCCAGCAGCCAGACCGGGGGGACAGGGTCTTCGGCTGAAGCTTTCTTT.